Following are 11 T cell receptor beta chains from one sample sequenced in a study of blood T cell repertoires in COVID-19. The repertoire was sequenced with immunoSEQ multiplex PCR; TCRdb's copy has only in-frame clones and lacks some. Found here are roughly 130,000 clones, around 81% of them singletons; the top ten hold roughly 9.7%. Sequencing used peripheral blood. These receptors came from a man in his forties or fifties with active or convalescent COVID-19.

The V call is TRBV7-3, the J call TRBJ2-5; TRBD2 agrees at 12 bases. Losses at the gene ends were 1 base for V and 5 bases for J; bases not matched to a gene: 11. This CDR3 region has 18 residues. Germline V gives CDR1 SGHTA, CDR2 FQGTGA. CDR3 bases: TGTGCCAGCAGCTTAAGGGAGACTAGCGGGGGAATGACGGAGACCCAGTACTTC. The encoded protein is CASSLRETSGGMTETQYF.

The chain is built from TRBV5-4 and TRBJ1-6; tentatively, D is TRBD1 (6 bases). V shed 4 bases and J shed 9 bases, with 23 bases lying between them. Germline CDR1 is SGHNT and CDR2 is YYREEE (reference sequence). The CDR3 runs to 17 residues. CDR3 protein: CASSLGAGGEVRSPLHF. The CDR3 DNA sequence: TGTGCCAGCAGCCTGGGGGCGGGGGGCGAGGTACGTTCACCCCTCCACTTT.

This chain links TRBV5-1 with TRBJ1-1, with D hard to call. This CDR3 spans 12 amino acids. Germline-derived CDR1 and CDR2 are SGHRS and YFSETQ. Trimming took 4 bases from V and 7 from J, leaving 11 bases between them. CDR3 in amino acids: CASSPEGVEAFF. The CDR3 bases are TGCGCCAGCAGCCCTGAGGGAGTTGAAGCTTTCTTT.

V is TRBV3-1 (or the pseudogene TRBV3-2) and J is TRBJ2-7; D gene unclear. The CDR3 loop spans 14 amino acids. The germline V and J ends were trimmed by 0 bases and 3 bases, with 9 bases remaining between them. CDR1 LGHDT and CDR2 YNNKEL come from the germline V gene (reference sequence). CDR3 protein: CASSQDHSFYEQYF. The CDR3 DNA reads as TGTGCCAGCAGCCAAGATCACAGTTTCTACGAGCAGTACTTC.

The chain recombines TRBV19 with TRBJ1-2; 7 nucleotides line up with TRBD1. V trimming: 6 bases; J trimming: 4 bases; junction bases outside the gene matches: 14. The germline V gene has CDR1 LNHDA and CDR2 SQIVND (reference sequence). CDR3 length: 16 residues. The CDR3: CASSRPDRPLSYGYTF. The CDR3 DNA follows: TGTGCCAGTAGCCGCCCGGACAGGCCGCTTAGCTATGGCTACACCTTC.

This clone was seen once. The genes are TRBV12-5 and TRBJ2-2, with D possibly being TRBD2 (5 bases). Germline values: CDR1 LGHNT, CDR2 FRNRAP. V lost 2 bases and J 5 bases, leaving 12 bases between the germline ends. The CDR3 length is 15 residues. CDR3 bases: TGTGCTAGTGGTTTGCCCCGGACGGGGACCGGGGAGCTGTTTTTT. Translated, it gives CASGLPRTGTGELFF.

This rearrangement joins TRBV6-5 to TRBJ2-5; 8 positions agree with TRBD2. Trimming at V came to 10 bases and at J to 5 bases, leaving 3 bases not matched to a gene. Per germline, CDR1 MNHEY and CDR2 SVGAGI. This CDR3 contains 11 residues. CDR3 region: CATQRGETQYF. The CDR3 coding sequence is TGTGCCACACAGCGGGGGGAGACCCAGTACTTC.

V is TRBV12-5 and J is TRBJ2-7; 10 bases fit TRBD2. V lost 2 bases to trimming and J lost 6 bases; unmatched junction nucleotides: 13. Looked up from germline, CDR1 is LGHNT and CDR2 is FRNRAP. The CDR3 totals 17 residues. The CDR3 here is CASGLTRDLRTSGEQYF. CDR3 nucleotide sequence: TGTGCTAGTGGTTTGACCCGCGATTTACGGACTAGCGGCGAGCAGTACTTC.

This clone was recorded only once. The sample contains more than one DNA sequence encoding this CDR3. CDR3 amino acids: CASSYSGQGTYEQYF. The CDR3 DNA follows: TGTGCCAGCAGTTACTCAGGCCAGGGAACCTACGAGCAGTACTTC. The rearrangement joins TRBV6-5 to TRBJ2-7; possibly TRBD1 for D (5 bases). Between the trimmed V and J ends, which lost 0 bases and 2 bases, there was a span of 11 bases. Germline V CDR1 and CDR2: MNHEY, SVGAGI. This CDR3 has 15 amino acids.

The V and J genes are TRBV7-2 and TRBJ1-6, with D perhaps TRBD1 (5 bases). V was trimmed by 3 bases and J by 10 bases, leaving 13 bases between them. The germline V gene has CDR1 SGHTA and CDR2 FQGNSA. The length of the CDR3 is 14 residues. Here the CDR3 DNA reads TGTGCCAGCAGCTTGGGGGGGATTAAATCACCCCTCCACTTT. It encodes CASSLGGIKSPLHF.

This sequence joins TRBV6-5 and TRBJ1-1, with D possibly matching TRBD1 (5 bases). V shed 2 bases and J shed 1 base, with 14 bases lying between them. The CDR3 loop spans 16 amino acids. Germline CDR1 MNHEY, CDR2 SVGAGI. The CDR3 nucleotides are TGTGCCAGCAGTTACAACTCTCGGGGGGGGAACACTGAAGCTTTCTTT. Protein sequence: CASSYNSRGGNTEAFF.